The text below deals with one T cell receptor (beta chain). The antigen is undetermined. Relative to the germline gene, one junction end is altered; a read error may explain this. Primers: 60 Vbeta forward and 13 Jbeta reverse. TCRdb keeps only in-frame clones here, not all; method: immunoSEQ multiplex PCR. The table has 150,000 to 200,000 clones, more than 65% seen once; the top ten hold around 2.8%. The sample originates from a study of cytomegalovirus exposure and HLA in healthy donors. Across the study: Researchers previously reported finding 90 million to 120 million unique TCR beta sequences from around 200 million T cells. Findings and caveats of the study: TCR beta sequences numbering 16,951 were associated with HLA alleles at 0.05 false discovery rate in a later analysis. An analysis done earlier found most TCR beta V segments productive about 87% or about 30% of the time. Several top significant clusters appeared, in a later analysis, to be linked to common viral pathogens.

The CDR3 is 17 amino acids. Germline CDR1 reads MGHRA; CDR2 reads YSYEKL. V gene TRBV4-1 combines with J gene TRBJ1-2, with a tentative D call TRBD1 (6 bases). Sequencing input: PBMCs. This clonotype was sampled from a woman between 35 and 50 years old in good health and CMV-seropositive. CDR3 nucleotides: TGCGCCAGCAGCCAAGCTATCAGGGGATTAGCTAACTATGGCTACCCCTTC. The encoded protein is CASSQAIRGLANYGYPF.